Presented here are 12 T cell receptor beta chains from one specimen sequenced in a study of T-cell memory formation after mild COVID-19. MiXCR, run by TCRdb on the 5' RACE reads, gives a single entry per CDR3 protein. In the table there are approximately 560,000 distinct CDR3 sequences, around 16% of which are singletons. The sequencing sample was made of PBMCs or a T cell subset sorted from them (not recorded which). The receptors were sampled from an adult woman who had mild COVID-19 (a few samples of this study predate the infection). Cell type and time point are not known.

This clonotype has a single count. V and J are TRBV14 and TRBJ1-1; 7 positions agree with TRBD1. V was pared by 7 bases and J by 11 bases, with 10 bases of the junction left unmatched. The V gene's germline CDR1 is SGHDN and CDR2 FVKESK. The CDR3 totals 12 residues. CDR3 nucleotides: TGTGCCAGCAACACTCTGACAGGGAAGGCTTTCTTT. Translated: CASNTLTGKAFF.

The chain recombines TRBV10-3 with TRBJ2-5; 10 positions agree with TRBD1. This CDR3 has 15 residues. The germline gives CDR1 ENHRY, CDR2 SYGVKD. Trimming at V came to 0 bases and at J to 7 bases, leaving 5 bases not matched to a gene. In DNA, the CDR3 is TGTGCCATCAGTGAGTCTCCGGACAGGGGGGCGACCCAGTACTTC. It translates to CAISESPDRGATQYF.

In its sample, this clonotype was seen a few times. This chain connects TRBV12-3 or TRBV12-4 to TRBJ2-2; 7 nucleotides agree with TRBD1. The CDR3 spans 16 residues. Unmatched junction bases numbered 9, after V lost 7 bases and J lost 1 base. The CDR3 nucleotides read TGTGCCAGCACGGAAACAGGGGCAGGGAACACCGGGGAGCTGTTTTTT. Translating it yields CASTETGAGNTGELFF.

The sample holds one count of this clonotype. The chain uses TRBV25-1 and TRBJ2-7; D is unresolved. Germline V CDR1 and CDR2: MGHDK, SYGVNS. This CDR3 is built from 10 residues. V shed 7 bases and J shed 4 bases, with 5 bases lying between them. In nucleotides, the CDR3 is TGTGCCAGCATGGGTTACGAGCAGTACTTC. This codes for CASMGYEQYF.

The chain uses TRBV9 and TRBJ1-2; TRBD1 matches 9 bases. The CDR3 spans 17 residues. CDR1 and CDR2 from the germline V gene are SGDLS and YYNGEE. V shed 3 bases, J shed 5 bases, and the junction held 14 bases outside the gene matches. In DNA form, the CDR3 reads TGTGCCAGCAGCGCCCGGACAGGGGCCCCCCCCTTTTATGGCTACACCTTC. The encoded protein is CASSARTGAPPFYGYTF.

This chain links TRBV12-3 or TRBV12-4 with TRBJ2-3, with D uncertain. The CDR3 totals 16 residues. V dropped 8 bases and J dropped 1 base, with 19 bases sitting between them. The CDR3: CASGEYSTYGTDTQYF. The CDR3 region has the DNA TGTGCCAGCGGCGAGTATTCTACCTATGGCACAGATACGCAGTATTTT.

This clonotype appeared a few times. The chain carries TRBV6-5 and TRBJ2-2; D is undetermined. Trimming shortened V by 9 bases and J by 0 bases, and 8 bases separated the two germline ends. The CDR3 is 13 amino acids. CDR1 MNHEY and CDR2 SVGAGI come from the germline V gene. The CDR3 spells CASVGSNTGELFF. The CDR3, as DNA: TGTGCCAGTGTAGGTTCGAACACCGGGGAGCTGTTTTTT.

The rearrangement links TRBV20-1 to TRBJ2-1, with unresolved D. Trimming removed 6 bases at V and 2 bases at J, with 5 bases between. This CDR3 has 11 residues. CDR1 is DFQATT and CDR2 is SNEGSKA in the germline V gene (reference sequence). The CDR3 loop is CSADTYNEQFF. In nucleotides, the CDR3 is TGCAGTGCCGACACCTACAATGAGCAGTTCTTC.

This clonotype was found once. The chain has TRBV3-1 and TRBJ1-6; D possibly corresponds to TRBD1 (5 bases). Trimming shortened V by 0 bases and J by 8 bases, and 17 bases separated the two germline ends. The CDR3 is 17 residues long. The germline gives CDR1 LGHDT, CDR2 YNNKEL (reference sequence). CDR3 in DNA: TGTGCCAGCAGCCAAGATGCCGCCCGGGACTTGCATTCACCCCTCCACTTT. Translation gives CASSQDAARDLHSPLHF.

This clonotype was detected a few times. The V and J genes are TRBV5-1 and TRBJ1-2, with D uncertain. Trimming took 2 bases from V and 7 from J, leaving 9 bases between them. This CDR3 comprises 12 residues. CDR1 is SGHRS and CDR2 is YFSETQ in the germline V gene. The CDR3 protein is CASSFADSGYTF. The CDR3 DNA sequence: TGCGCCAGCAGCTTCGCAGACTCTGGCTACACCTTC.

This clonotype showed up just a few times. The chain combines TRBV7-2 with TRBJ2-3; weak D call: TRBD2 (6 bases). The CDR3 consists of 16 residues. In germline, CDR1 is SGHTA, CDR2 FQGNSA. V shed 1 base and J shed 2 bases, with 13 bases lying between them. CDR3: CASSLVHSGHTDTQYF. CDR3 DNA: TGTGCCAGCAGCTTAGTCCATAGCGGCCACACAGATACGCAGTATTTT.

The V call is TRBV29-1, the J call TRBJ2-6, with 7 bases aligning to TRBD2. Unmatched junction bases numbered 4, after V lost 7 bases and J lost 1 base. Germline CDR1 is SQVTM and CDR2 is ANQGSEA. CDR3 length equals 14 residues. This CDR3 is CSAGGGSGANVLTF. The CDR3 DNA reads as TGCAGCGCTGGGGGGGGTTCTGGGGCCAACGTCCTGACTTTC. Combining the CDR3 with reference TRBV29-1 and TRBJ2-6 gives the whole variable domain SAVISQKPSRDICQRGTSLTIQCQVDSQVTMMFWYRQQPGQSLTLIATANQGSEATYESGFVIDKFPISRPNLTFSTLTVSNMSPEDSSIYLCSAGGGSGANVLTFGAGSRLTVL.